The 19 T cell receptor beta chains below all came from one sample that was sequenced in a study of T-cell memory formation after mild COVID-19. Each CDR3 protein gets one entry after TCRdb re-called the 5' RACE reads with MiXCR. The table includes around 220,000 distinct CDR3 sequences, about 15% detected once. The specimen was PBMCs or a T cell subset sorted from them (not recorded which). These receptors were obtained from a young man who had mild COVID-19 (a few samples of this study predate the infection). Cell type and time point are not known.

A few counts support this clonotype. The chain joins TRBV7-2 to TRBJ1-1, with no clear D. CDR1 and CDR2 from the germline V gene are SGHTA and FQGNSA. V gave up 6 bases and J gave up 2 bases, with 10 bases separating them. The CDR3 covers 13 residues. CDR3 bases: TGTGCCAGCAGTCTTCGACTAAACACTGAAGCTTTCTTT. Its protein is CASSLRLNTEAFF.

The CDR3 protein is CASSFSADRDIYGYTF. The CDR3 DNA sequence: TGTGCCAGCAGCTTTTCCGCGGACAGGGATATCTATGGCTACACCTTC. The J gene is TRBJ1-2, the V gene TRBV7-9; 8 bases fit TRBD1. V gave up 3 bases and J gave up 4 bases; unmatched junction bases: 10. CDR1 is SEHNR, CDR2 FQNEAQ, per germline (reference sequence). CDR3 size: 16 residues.

This chain connects TRBV6-6 to TRBJ2-7, with 10 bases matching TRBD1. With V trimmed by 7 bases and J by 0 bases, 3 bases remained unmatched. Germline CDR1 reads MNHNY; CDR2 reads SVGAGI (reference sequence). The CDR3 extends over 14 amino acids. The CDR3 nucleotides are TGTGCCAGCACCGGGACAGGGGACTCCTACGAGCAGTACTTC. Its translation is CASTGTGDSYEQYF.

The V and J genes are TRBV10-3 and TRBJ1-5; D might be TRBD1 (6 bases). CDR1 and CDR2 (germline): ENHRY, SYGVKD. Trimming removed 10 bases from V and 0 bases from J, with 16 bases in between. The CDR3 sequence is 15 residues long. The CDR3 nucleotides read TGTGCCAAGATGCCCCACAGGGTTAGCAATCAGCCCCAGCATTTT. Protein: CAKMPHRVSNQPQHF.

The V and J genes are TRBV5-1 and TRBJ2-1; 15 bases are a match to TRBD2. From germline, CDR1 is SGHRS and CDR2 YFSETQ. The ends lost 3 bases at V and 0 bases at J; junction bases unmatched: 1. The CDR3 runs 17 residues. The CDR3 region has the DNA TGCGCCAGCAGCTCGGGACTAGCGGGGGGCTCCTACAATGAGCAGTTCTTC. Protein: CASSSGLAGGSYNEQFF.

This chain links TRBV4-2 with TRBJ2-2; D possibly corresponds to TRBD1 (6 bases). The CDR3 consists of 17 residues. With 2 bases removed from V and 2 bases from J, the gap between germline ends came to 15 bases. Germline CDR1 is LGHNA and CDR2 is YNFKEQ. The CDR3 is CASSQLGGWLNTGELFF. The CDR3 nucleotides are TGTGCCAGCAGCCAACTTGGGGGCTGGCTAAACACCGGGGAGCTGTTTTTT.

In this sample, this clonotype turned up a few times. The CDR3 loop is CASSSTGNGVRDTEAFF. CDR3 in DNA: TGCGCCAGCAGCTCGACAGGAAACGGGGTAAGGGACACTGAAGCTTTCTTT. The rearrangement links TRBV5-1 to TRBJ1-1, with D perhaps matching TRBD1 (6 bases). The CDR3 is made up of 17 amino acids. Between the trimmed V and J ends, which lost 3 bases and 3 bases, there was a span of 21 bases. The V gene's germline CDR1 is SGHRS and CDR2 YFSETQ.

This chain links TRBV20-1 with TRBJ2-2, with D possibly being TRBD1 (6 bases). The CDR3 is made up of 15 amino acids. The V gene lost 6 bases and the J gene lost 8 bases, with 22 bases spanning the gap. Germline-derived CDR1 and CDR2 are DFQATT and SNEGSKA (reference sequence). In nucleotides, the CDR3 is TGCAGTGCGGAGTCCGGGACACACCCCTGGGGGGAGCTGTTTTTT. Amino acid sequence: CSAESGTHPWGELFF.

This clonotype occurred a few times. The rearrangement links TRBV25-1 to TRBJ2-5; 7 nucleotides line up with TRBD2. The V and J ends lost 6 bases and 2 bases, in that order; junction bases with no gene match: 3. The CDR3 contains 13 residues. Germline values: CDR1 MGHDK, CDR2 SYGVNS. The CDR3 coding sequence is TGTGCCAGCAGCGGACTAGGGCAAGAGACCCAGTACTTC. Amino acids: CASSGLGQETQYF.

J is TRBJ1-1 and V is TRBV6-6; the D gene is possibly TRBD1 (6 bases). Trimming cost V 7 bases and J 5 bases, with 17 bases left between them. CDR1 and CDR2 (germline): MNHNY, SVGAGI (reference sequence). This CDR3 spans 14 amino acids. CDR3: CASTPPGANTEAFF. CDR3 DNA: TGTGCCAGCACCCCCCCGGGGGCGAATACTGAAGCTTTCTTT.

V usage is TRBV5-4 and J usage is TRBJ2-1; D unresolved. CDR1 is SGHNT and CDR2 is YYREEE in the germline V gene (reference sequence). V was trimmed by 2 bases and J by 6 bases, leaving 12 bases between them. The CDR3 runs to 14 residues. The CDR3 region has the DNA TGTGCCAGCAGCTTCGGACCTGGGATCAATGAGCAGTTCTTC. Encoded protein: CASSFGPGINEQFF.

There are a few counts of this clonotype. V is TRBV7-2 and J is TRBJ2-2, with TRBD2 as a possible D gene (5 bases). Trimming shortened V by 2 bases and J by 1 base, and 8 bases separated the two germline ends. Per the germline V gene, CDR1 is SGHTA and CDR2 is FQGNSA. This CDR3 has 15 amino acids. Here the CDR3 reads CASSLFGMNTGELFF. As DNA, the CDR3 is TGTGCCAGCAGCTTATTCGGGATGAACACCGGGGAGCTGTTTTTT.

V is TRBV7-2 and J is TRBJ1-2; D is perhaps TRBD1 (5 bases). CDR1 is SGHTA, CDR2 FQGNSA, per germline. The CDR3 extends over 13 amino acids. Trimming took 3 bases from V and 4 from J, leaving 9 bases between them. The CDR3 loop is CASSFSGGYGYTF. CDR3 sequence (DNA): TGTGCCAGCAGCTTTTCCGGGGGCTATGGCTACACCTTC.

This chain joins TRBV20-1 and TRBJ2-5; tentative D call: TRBD1 (5 bases). V was pared by 2 bases and J by 5 bases, with 15 bases between. Germline V gene sequence: CDR1 DFQATT, CDR2 SNEGSKA (reference sequence). The CDR3 is made up of 14 amino acids. In DNA, the CDR3 is TGCAGTGCTAGATCGTACCAAGCAGGGGAGACCCAGTACTTC. This sequence encodes CSARSYQAGETQYF.

This clonotype was recorded a few times. This CDR3 is CASSQRLAGGRTDTQYF. The CDR3 DNA reads as TGTGCCAGCAGCCAAAGACTAGCGGGGGGCCGAACAGATACGCAGTATTTT. This chain links TRBV7-2 with TRBJ2-3; 13 bases line up with TRBD2. CDR1 SGHTA and CDR2 FQGNSA come from the germline V gene. V gave up 5 bases and J gave up 3 bases; unmatched junction bases: 8. This CDR3 contains 17 residues.

This chain joins TRBV5-1 and TRBJ2-5; tentatively, D is TRBD2 (5 bases). V lost 5 bases and J lost 2, with 16 bases in between. CDR3 size: 15 residues. Germline CDR1 SGHRS, CDR2 YFSETQ. CDR3 coding DNA: TGCGCCAGCAGTCCGGGAAACTCACTTCAAGAGACCCAGTACTTC. As protein: CASSPGNSLQETQYF.

This chain joins TRBV5-1 and TRBJ2-7; 9 bases are shared with TRBD2. J gave up 3 bases and V 2 bases, and 9 bases lay outside the gene matches. This CDR3 contains 16 residues. Looked up from germline, CDR1 is SGHRS and CDR2 is YFSETQ. DNA for the CDR3: TGCGCCAGCAGCTTTCAAAGCGGGGGGAAAATCTACGAGCAGTACTTC. It is translated as CASSFQSGGKIYEQYF.

This clonotype was counted between two and nine times. The chain combines TRBV4-1 with TRBJ1-2, with TRBD1 identical over 7 bases. Trimming at V came to 0 bases and at J to 10 bases, leaving 11 bases not matched to a gene. This CDR3 is 15 amino acids long. Per the germline V gene, CDR1 is MGHRA and CDR2 is YSYEKL. CDR3 DNA: TGCGCCAGCAGCCAAGATCTGGGACAGCCCCTATTCTACACCTTC. Translation gives CASSQDLGQPLFYTF.

This clonotype has ten or more counts. J is TRBJ1-4 and V is TRBV11-2; no firm D call. Germline values: CDR1 SGHAT, CDR2 FQNNGV. The CDR3 extends over 12 amino acids. Trimming shortened V by 5 bases and J by 7 bases, and 8 bases separated the two germline ends. CDR3: CASSHPGEKLFF. The CDR3 bases are TGTGCCAGCAGCCATCCTGGTGAAAAACTGTTTTTT. The full variable domain, in which reference TRBV11-2 and TRBJ1-4 provide the parts outside the CDR3, is EAGVAQSPRYKIIEKRQSVAFWCNPISGHATLYWYQQILGQGPKLLIQFQNNGVVDDSQLPKDRFSAERLKGVDSTLKIQPAKLEDSAVYLCASSHPGEKLFFGSGTQLSVL.